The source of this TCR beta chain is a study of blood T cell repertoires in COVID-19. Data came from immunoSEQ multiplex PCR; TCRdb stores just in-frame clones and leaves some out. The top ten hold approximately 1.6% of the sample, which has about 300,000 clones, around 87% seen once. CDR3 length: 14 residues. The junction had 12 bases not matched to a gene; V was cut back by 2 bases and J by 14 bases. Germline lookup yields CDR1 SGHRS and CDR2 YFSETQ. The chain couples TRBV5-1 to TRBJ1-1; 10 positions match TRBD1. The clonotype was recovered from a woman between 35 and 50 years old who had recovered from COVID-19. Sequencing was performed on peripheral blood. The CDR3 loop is CASSFDGGQGFDFF. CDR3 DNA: TGCGCCAGCAGCTTCGATGGGGGACAGGGGTTCGACTTCTTT.